The clone carrying this T cell receptor beta chain was recorded a few times. Its antigen is not known. Both 60 Vbeta primers and 13 Jbeta primers went into the PCR. Here immunoSEQ multiplex PCR was the method, and the copy in TCRdb shows in-frame clones only, minus some. There are about 170,000 clones in the sample; roughly 83% occur only once, and around 0.41% lies in the top ten. The sample is drawn from a study of cytomegalovirus exposure and HLA in healthy donors. General study points: As was reported, the HLA-A and HLA-B alleles of most subjects were accurately predicted from TCR beta sequences.

The germline CDR1 and CDR2 sequences are SNHLY and FYNNEI. Trimming shortened V by 5 bases and J by 0 bases, and 10 bases separated the two germline ends. The CDR3 has 14 residues. The TCR was taken from a boy aged 2 to 10 in good health and CMV-seronegative. The sample was PBMCs. The chain carries TRBV2 and TRBJ1-1; tentatively, D is TRBD1 (6 bases). The CDR3 reads CASSWDKMNTEAFF. The CDR3, as DNA: TGTGCCAGCAGTTGGGACAAGATGAACACTGAAGCTTTCTTT.